A selection of T cell receptor beta chains follows, all from one sample in a study of blood T cell repertoires in COVID-19. Only in-frame clones appear in the TCRdb table, and some are missing; sequencing was by immunoSEQ multiplex PCR. The sample lists about 200,000 clones; about 80% were seen once. Sequencing was performed on PBMCs or T cells enriched from blood (not recorded which). All receptors derive from a man between 35 and 55 years old who had recovered from COVID-19. Each CDR3 is given with its conserved first and last residue. The D gene is left open where the match is weak. Size is stated for part of the rows, as once, few or many counts, or as a class when the clone is expanded.

size | J | V | D | CDR3 | DNA
. | TRBJ1-1 | TRBV3-1/TRBV3-2 | . | CASSQDVGKRPEAFF | TGTGCCAGCAGCCAAGATGTCGGGAAAAGACCTGAAGCTTTCTTT
. | TRBJ1-1 | TRBV7-9 | . | CASSLNRDTEAFF | TGTGCCAGCAGCTTAAACAGGGACACTGAAGCTTTCTTT
. | TRBJ1-1 | TRBV30 | TRBD1 | CAWSVLGGSGTEAFF | TGTGCCTGGAGTGTTTTAGGGGGCTCAGGCACTGAAGCTTTCTTT
once | TRBJ1-1 | TRBV7-9 | . | CASSLAHGGPMNTEAFF | TGTGCCAGCAGCTTAGCGCATGGAGGGCCCATGAACACTGAAGCTTTCTTT
once | TRBJ2-1 | TRBV5-4 | TRBD2 | CASSSRLAGWNEQFF | TGTGCCAGCAGCTCGAGACTAGCGGGGTGGAATGAGCAGTTCTTC
. | TRBJ2-1 | TRBV7-9 | TRBD1 | CASSLGLTGSYNEQFF | TGTGCCAGCAGCTTAGGCTTGACAGGGTCCTACAATGAGCAGTTCTTC
. | TRBJ2-4 | TRBV5-1 | TRBD2 | CASSSGLAGELAKNIQYF | TGCGCCAGCAGCTCGGGACTAGCGGGGGAACTAGCCAAAAACATTCAGTACTTC
. | TRBJ2-3 | TRBV30 | TRBD1 | CALGQGFTDTQYF | TGTGCCTTGGGACAGGGATTCACAGATACGCAGTATTTT
. | TRBJ2-1 | TRBV28 | . | CASSSGGQGVGEQFF | TGTGCCAGCAGCTCTGGCGGTCAAGGGGTGGGTGAGCAGTTCTTC
. | TRBJ2-2 | TRBV19 | . | CASSIERDTGELFF | TGTGCCAGTAGTATAGAGAGGGACACCGGGGAGCTGTTTTTT
. | TRBJ1-1 | TRBV5-1 | . | CASSGVLGAGTEAFF | TGCGCCAGCAGCGGGGTATTAGGGGCAGGCACTGAAGCTTTCTTT
once | TRBJ2-7 | TRBV3-1/TRBV3-2 | . | CASSPLGGAGGSEQYF | TGTGCCAGCAGCCCCTTGGGTGGGGCAGGGGGGAGCGAGCAGTACTTC
few | TRBJ1-3 | TRBV30 | . | CAWRGAGQTYSGNTIYF | TGTGCCTGGAGGGGGGCCGGACAGACCTACTCTGGAAACACCATATATTTT
. | TRBJ2-2 | TRBV30 | . | CASQGGTTGELFF | TGTGCCTCACAGGGTGGTACAACCGGGGAGCTGTTTTTT
few | TRBJ1-5 | TRBV5-6 | . | CASSGLNQPQHF | TGTGCCAGCTCGGGGTTAAATCAGCCCCAGCATTTT
. | TRBJ1-4 | TRBV7-9 | . | CASSSSRDKATNEKLFF | TGTGCCAGCAGCTCCTCCCGGGACAAGGCAACTAATGAAAAACTGTTTTTT
. | TRBJ2-7 | TRBV28 | . | CASSLRSGHGYSYEQYF | TGTGCCAGCAGTTTACGCTCGGGACACGGTTACTCCTACGAGCAGTACTTC
. | TRBJ1-5 | TRBV27 | TRBD1 | CATRTVGTVSNQPQHF | TGTGCCACCCGGACCGTAGGGACAGTTAGCAATCAGCCCCAGCATTTT
few | TRBJ2-7 | TRBV5-1 | . | CASSLQRGAAYEQYF | TGCGCCAGCAGCTTGCAACGGGGGGCCGCCTACGAGCAGTACTTC
. | TRBJ1-6 | TRBV15 | . | CATSREGRPYNSPLHF | TGTGCCACCAGCAGAGAGGGCAGACCCTATAATTCACCCCTCCACTTT
. | TRBJ1-1 | TRBV3-1/TRBV3-2 | TRBD1 | CASSRDREAFF | TGTGCCAGCAGTCGGGACAGAGAAGCTTTCTTT
. | TRBJ1-2 | TRBV19 | TRBD1 | CASSDGGGISRRYGYTF | TGTGCCAGTAGTGATGGAGGGGGCATATCAAGACGCTATGGCTACACCTTC
. | TRBJ2-7 | TRBV7-9 | . | CASSPIGTAYEQYF | TGTGCCAGCAGCCCGATCGGGACTGCCTACGAGCAGTACTTC
. | TRBJ2-1 | TRBV27 | TRBD2 | CASSFPGLAGGPTYNEQFF | TGTGCCAGCAGTTTCCCGGGACTAGCGGGGGGGCCTACCTACAATGAGCAGTTCTTC
. | TRBJ1-2 | TRBV5-1 | TRBD1 | CASSLGTGGNYGYTF | TGCGCCAGCAGCTTGGGGACAGGGGGAAACTATGGCTACACCTTC
. | TRBJ1-1 | TRBV6-4 | . | CASSVNPTVNTEAFF | TGTGCCAGCAGTGTAAACCCGACAGTGAACACTGAAGCTTTCTTT
. | TRBJ2-1 | TRBV7-2 | . | CASSLLGVGSYNEQFF | TGTGCCAGCAGCTTATTAGGGGTGGGGTCCTACAATGAGCAGTTCTTC
few | TRBJ1-3 | TRBV6-2/TRBV6-3 | . | CASSARRGFSGNTIYF | TGTGCCAGCAGCGCGAGGCGAGGTTTCTCTGGAAACACCATATATTTT
. | TRBJ1-6 | TRBV18 | TRBD1 | CASSPVTGDSPLHF | TGTGCCAGCTCACCAGTGACAGGGGATTCACCCCTCCACTTT
. | TRBJ2-1 | TRBV6-5 | . | CASSYSGGRSYNEQFF | TGTGCCAGCAGTTACTCGGGCGGGCGCTCCTACAATGAGCAGTTCTTC
. | TRBJ1-5 | TRBV4-1 | TRBD1 | CASSQLPGQGNQPQHF | TGCGCCAGCAGCCAACTACCGGGACAGGGCAATCAGCCCCAGCATTTT
. | TRBJ2-3 | TRBV2 | TRBD1 | CASSRQGADTDTQYF | TGTGCCAGCAGCCGACAGGGGGCCGACACAGATACGCAGTATTTT
. | TRBJ1-5 | TRBV5-1 | . | CASSLDGGQGQPQHF | TGCGCCAGCAGCTTGGACGGGGGTCAAGGTCAGCCCCAGCATTTT
. | TRBJ1-2 | TRBV7-9 | . | CASSLVENEGYTF | TGTGCCAGCAGCTTAGTCGAAAACGAGGGCTACACCTTC
once | TRBJ2-1 | TRBV6-2/TRBV6-3 | . | CASSSAPGNEQFF | TGTGCCAGCAGTTCCGCTCCGGGGAATGAGCAGTTCTTC
. | TRBJ2-7 | TRBV29-1 | . | CSVVRGYSSYEQYF | TGCAGCGTTGTGAGAGGGTACTCCTCCTACGAGCAGTACTTC
. | TRBJ1-4 | TRBV11-2 | . | CASSLGEVEKLFF | TGTGCCAGCAGCTTAGGTGAGGTCGAAAAACTGTTTTTT
. | TRBJ1-2 | TRBV21-1 | . | CASSKVVRQLINYGYTF | TGTGCCAGCAGCAAAGTTGTGCGGCAGTTGATTAACTATGGCTACACCTTC
. | TRBJ2-3 | TRBV5-1 | TRBD1 | CASSALTGGADTQYF | TGCGCCAGCAGCGCCTTGACAGGGGGGGCTGATACGCAGTATTTT
once | TRBJ1-5 | TRBV30 | . | CAWSPRGGSQPQHF | TGTGCCTGGAGTCCCCGGGGGGGGAGTCAGCCCCAGCATTTT
. | TRBJ2-1 | TRBV5-1 | TRBD1 | CASSPAGQGLYNEQFF | TGCGCCAGCAGCCCGGCCGGACAGGGCCTCTACAATGAGCAGTTCTTC
. | TRBJ2-1 | TRBV4-2 | . | CASSQEGAPFMGNEQFF | TGTGCCAGCAGCCAAGAGGGGGCCCCCTTTATGGGTAATGAGCAGTTCTTC
. | TRBJ2-1 | TRBV5-1 | TRBD1 | CASSWTGTGEGEQFF | TGCGCCAGCAGCTGGACCGGGACAGGGGAGGGTGAGCAGTTCTTC
. | TRBJ2-7 | TRBV3-1/TRBV3-2 | . | CASSARDISYEQYF | TGTGCCAGCAGCGCCCGGGACATCTCCTACGAGCAGTACTTC
. | TRBJ1-3 | TRBV29-1 | . | CSVATHRNSGNTIYF | TGCAGCGTTGCAACCCACAGGAACTCTGGAAACACCATATATTTT
. | TRBJ1-1 | TRBV7-9 | . | CASSKTETTEAFF | TGTGCCAGCAGCAAAACAGAGACCACTGAAGCTTTCTTT
. | TRBJ2-7 | TRBV5-1 | . | CASSFSVVPLRYEQYF | TGCGCCAGCAGCTTTAGTGTCGTACCTCTGCGCTACGAGCAGTACTTC
. | TRBJ1-2 | TRBV7-2 | TRBD1 | CASSFEDRDYGYTF | TGTGCCAGCAGCTTCGAGGACAGGGACTATGGCTACACCTTC
. | TRBJ2-3 | TRBV5-4 | TRBD1 | CASSLGQGSTDTQYF | TGTGCCAGCAGCTTGGGACAGGGCAGCACAGATACGCAGTATTTT
. | TRBJ1-5 | TRBV6-5 | . | CASSLNSNQPQHF | TGTGCCAGCAGTCTAAATTCAAATCAGCCCCAGCATTTT
. | TRBJ2-7 | TRBV5-6 | TRBD1 | CASSLGTGGFGQYF | TGTGCCAGCAGCTTGGGGACAGGGGGCTTCGGGCAGTACTTC
. | TRBJ2-7 | TRBV5-1 | TRBD1 | CASSQWTGGPYEQYF | TGCGCCAGCAGTCAGTGGACAGGGGGCCCCTACGAGCAGTACTTC
. | TRBJ1-2 | TRBV27 | . | CASGARNYGYTF | TGTGCCAGCGGGGCGAGGAACTATGGCTACACCTTC
few | TRBJ2-7 | TRBV10-1 | TRBD1 | CAKHRGPYEQYF | TGCGCCAAACACAGGGGTCCCTACGAGCAGTACTTC
. | TRBJ2-7 | TRBV24-1 | . | CATSLTQTGEQYF | TGTGCCACCAGTCTAACTCAAACCGGCGAGCAGTACTTC